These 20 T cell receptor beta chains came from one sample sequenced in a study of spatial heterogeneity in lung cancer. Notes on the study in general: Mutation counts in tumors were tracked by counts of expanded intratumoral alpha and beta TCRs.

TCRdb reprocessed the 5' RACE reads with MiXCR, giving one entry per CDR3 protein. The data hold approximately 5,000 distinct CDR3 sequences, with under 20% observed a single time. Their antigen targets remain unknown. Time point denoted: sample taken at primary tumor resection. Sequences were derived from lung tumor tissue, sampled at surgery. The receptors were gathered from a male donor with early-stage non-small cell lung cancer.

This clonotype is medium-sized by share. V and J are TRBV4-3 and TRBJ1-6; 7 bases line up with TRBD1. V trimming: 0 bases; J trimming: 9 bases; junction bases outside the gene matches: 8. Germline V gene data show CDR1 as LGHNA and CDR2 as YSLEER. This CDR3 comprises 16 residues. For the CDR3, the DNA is TGCGCCAGCAGCCAAGAGAGGTGGACAGGCGGTTCACCCCTCCACTTT. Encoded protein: CASSQERWTGGSPLHF.

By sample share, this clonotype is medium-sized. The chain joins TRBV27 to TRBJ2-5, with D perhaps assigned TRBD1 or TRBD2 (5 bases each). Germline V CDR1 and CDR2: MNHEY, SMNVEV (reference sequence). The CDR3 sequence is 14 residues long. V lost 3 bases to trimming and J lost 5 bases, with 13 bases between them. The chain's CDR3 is CASSLGRSKETQYF. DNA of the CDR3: TGTGCCAGCAGTTTGGGACGGAGTAAGGAGACCCAGTACTTC.

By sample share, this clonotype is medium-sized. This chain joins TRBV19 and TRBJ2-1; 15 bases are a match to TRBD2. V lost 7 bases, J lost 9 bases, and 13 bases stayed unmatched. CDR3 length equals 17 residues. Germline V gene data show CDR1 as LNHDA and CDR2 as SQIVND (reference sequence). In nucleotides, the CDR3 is TGTGCCAGTACGGGACTAGCGGGAGGTGGGGAGGCGGGTGAGCAGTTCTTC. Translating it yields CASTGLAGGGEAGEQFF.

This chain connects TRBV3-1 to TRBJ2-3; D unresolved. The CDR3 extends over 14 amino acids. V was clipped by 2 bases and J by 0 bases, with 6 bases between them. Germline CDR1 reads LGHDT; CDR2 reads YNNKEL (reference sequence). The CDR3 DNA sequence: TGTGCCAGCAGCCAACGCCGGAGCACAGATACGCAGTATTTT. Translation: CASSQRRSTDTQYF.

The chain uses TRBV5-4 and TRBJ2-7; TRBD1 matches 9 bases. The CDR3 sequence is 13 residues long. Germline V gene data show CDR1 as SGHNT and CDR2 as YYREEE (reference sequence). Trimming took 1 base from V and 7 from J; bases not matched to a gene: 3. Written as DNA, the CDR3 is TGTGCCAGCAGCTTGCCGACAGGGGGTGAGCAGTACTTC. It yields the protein CASSLPTGGEQYF. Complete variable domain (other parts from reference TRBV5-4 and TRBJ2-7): ETGVTQSPTHLIKTRGQQVTLRCSSQSGHNTVSWYQQALGQGPQFIFQYYREEENGRGNFPPRFSGLQFPNYSSELNVNALELDDSALYLCASSLPTGGEQYFGPGTRLTVT.

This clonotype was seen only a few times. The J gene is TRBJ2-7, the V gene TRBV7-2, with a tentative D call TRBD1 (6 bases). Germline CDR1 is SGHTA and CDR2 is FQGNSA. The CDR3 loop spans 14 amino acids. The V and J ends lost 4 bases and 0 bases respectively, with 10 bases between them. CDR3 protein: CASSWDKASYEQYF. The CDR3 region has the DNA TGTGCCAGCAGCTGGGACAAGGCCTCCTACGAGCAGTACTTC.

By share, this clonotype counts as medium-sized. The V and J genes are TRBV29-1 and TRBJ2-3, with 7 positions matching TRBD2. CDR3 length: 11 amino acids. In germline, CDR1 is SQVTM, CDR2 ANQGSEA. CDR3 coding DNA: TGCAGGCGGGAGAGGGCAGATACGCAGTATTTT. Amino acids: CRRERADTQYF.

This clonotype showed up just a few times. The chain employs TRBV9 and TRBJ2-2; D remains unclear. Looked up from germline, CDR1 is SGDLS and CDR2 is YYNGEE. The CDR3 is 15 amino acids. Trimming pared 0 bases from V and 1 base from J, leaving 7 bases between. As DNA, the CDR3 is TGTGCCAGCAGCGTAGATGCAAAGAACACCGGGGAGCTGTTTTTT. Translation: CASSVDAKNTGELFF.

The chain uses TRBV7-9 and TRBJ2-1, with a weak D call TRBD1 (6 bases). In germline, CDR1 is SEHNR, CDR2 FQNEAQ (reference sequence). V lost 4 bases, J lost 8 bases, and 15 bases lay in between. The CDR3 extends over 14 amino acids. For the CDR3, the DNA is TGTGCCAGCAGCTCTCGACAGGAACGGGATGAGCAGTTCTTC. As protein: CASSSRQERDEQFF. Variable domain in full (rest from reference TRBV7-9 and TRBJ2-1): DTGVSQNPRHKITKRGQNVTFRCDPISEHNRLYWYRQTLGQGPEFLTYFQNEAQLEKSRLLSDRFSAERPKGSFSTLEIQRTEQGDSAMYLCASSSRQERDEQFFGPGTRLTVL.

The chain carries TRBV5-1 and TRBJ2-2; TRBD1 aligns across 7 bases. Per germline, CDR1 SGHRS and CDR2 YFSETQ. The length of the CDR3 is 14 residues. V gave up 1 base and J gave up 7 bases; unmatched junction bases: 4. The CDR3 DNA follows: TGCGCCAGCAGCTTGACAGGGGTTAGCGGGGAGCTGTTTTTT. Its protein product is CASSLTGVSGELFF.

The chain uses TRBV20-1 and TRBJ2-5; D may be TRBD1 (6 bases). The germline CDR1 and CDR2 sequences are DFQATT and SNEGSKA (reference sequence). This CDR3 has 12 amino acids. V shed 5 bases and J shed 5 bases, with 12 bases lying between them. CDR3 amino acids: CSAEVQGETQYF. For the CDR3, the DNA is TGCAGTGCTGAGGTCCAGGGGGAGACCCAGTACTTC.

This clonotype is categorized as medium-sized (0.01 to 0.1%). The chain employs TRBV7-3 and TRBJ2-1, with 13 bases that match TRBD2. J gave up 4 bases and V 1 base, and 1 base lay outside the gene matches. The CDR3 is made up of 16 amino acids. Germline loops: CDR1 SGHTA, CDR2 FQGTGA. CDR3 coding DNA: TGTGCCAGCAGCTTAATGGGACTAGCGGGGTACAATGAGCAGTTCTTC. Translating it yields CASSLMGLAGYNEQFF.

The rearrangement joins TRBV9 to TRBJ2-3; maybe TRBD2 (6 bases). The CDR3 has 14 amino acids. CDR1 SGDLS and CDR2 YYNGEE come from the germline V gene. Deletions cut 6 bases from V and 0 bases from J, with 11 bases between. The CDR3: CASTLADSTDTQYF. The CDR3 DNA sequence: TGTGCCAGCACCTTAGCGGACAGCACAGATACGCAGTATTTT.

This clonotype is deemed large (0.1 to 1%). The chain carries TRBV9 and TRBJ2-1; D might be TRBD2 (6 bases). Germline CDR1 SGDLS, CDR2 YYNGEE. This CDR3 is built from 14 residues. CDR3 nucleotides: TGTGCTTCCAGTGGGGCAGGGAGGATCGAAGAGCAGTTCTTC. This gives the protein CASSGAGRIEEQFF.

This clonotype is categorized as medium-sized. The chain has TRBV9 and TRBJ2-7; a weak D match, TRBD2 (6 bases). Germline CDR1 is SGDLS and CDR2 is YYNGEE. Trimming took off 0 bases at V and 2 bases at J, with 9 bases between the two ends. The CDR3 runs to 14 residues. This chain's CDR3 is CASSVVGEAYEQYF. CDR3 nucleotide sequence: TGTGCCAGCAGCGTAGTGGGGGAGGCCTACGAGCAGTACTTC.

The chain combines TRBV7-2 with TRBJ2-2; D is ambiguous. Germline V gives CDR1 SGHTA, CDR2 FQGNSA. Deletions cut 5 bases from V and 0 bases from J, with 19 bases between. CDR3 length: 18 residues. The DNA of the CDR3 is TGTGCCAGCAGCCTCCGCCGGTCCAATTCTGCGAACACCGGGGAGCTGTTTTTT. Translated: CASSLRRSNSANTGELFF.

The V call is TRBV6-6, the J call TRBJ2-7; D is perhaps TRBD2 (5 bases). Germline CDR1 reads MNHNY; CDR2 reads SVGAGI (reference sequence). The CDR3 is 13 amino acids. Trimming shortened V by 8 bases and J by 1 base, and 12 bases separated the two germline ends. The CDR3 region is CASLGQRSYEQYF. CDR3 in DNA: TGTGCCAGCCTTGGGCAGCGGTCCTACGAGCAGTACTTC.

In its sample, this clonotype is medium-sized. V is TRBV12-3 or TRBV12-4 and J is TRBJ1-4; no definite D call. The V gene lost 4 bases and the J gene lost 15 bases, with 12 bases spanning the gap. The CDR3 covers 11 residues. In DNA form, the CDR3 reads TGTGCCAGCAGTTCCGGAGAAAGGATGTTTTTT. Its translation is CASSSGERMFF.

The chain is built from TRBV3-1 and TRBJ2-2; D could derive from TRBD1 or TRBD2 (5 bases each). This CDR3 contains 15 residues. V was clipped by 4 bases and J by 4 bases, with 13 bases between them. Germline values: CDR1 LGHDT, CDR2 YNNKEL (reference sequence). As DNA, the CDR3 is TGTGCCAGCAGCCTCAATCGGGGCTCCACCGGGGAGCTGTTTTTT. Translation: CASSLNRGSTGELFF.

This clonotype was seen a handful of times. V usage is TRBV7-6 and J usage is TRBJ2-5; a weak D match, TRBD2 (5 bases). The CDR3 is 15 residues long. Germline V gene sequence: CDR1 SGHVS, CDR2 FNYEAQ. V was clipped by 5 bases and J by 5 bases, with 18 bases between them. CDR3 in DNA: TGTGCCAGCAGCCAAACTAGTGGTGGTCGGGAGACCCAGTACTTC. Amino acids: CASSQTSGGRETQYF.